Below, 14 T cell receptor beta chains from the same sample are listed, as sequenced in a study of blood T cells in healthy people across ages. Together with a sample-barcoded 5' primer, a J-beta primer mix was included in a second PCR lasting roughly 6 to 12 cycles. TCRdb recomputed calls from the 5' RACE reads with MiXCR, one row per CDR3 protein. The data contain 800,000 to 900,000 distinct CDR3 sequences, 60% to 80% of them singletons. Sequenced: blood. These receptors originate from a man between 25 and 39 years old in good health.

The rearrangement joins TRBV20-1 to TRBJ2-1; 7 positions match TRBD2. This CDR3 comprises 15 residues. Trimming took 4 bases from V and 0 from J; bases not matched to a gene: 6. Germline loops: CDR1 DFQATT, CDR2 SNEGSKA (reference sequence). The CDR3 nucleotides read TGCAGTGCTACCCTTCCGGGGGGCTCCTACAATGAGCAGTTCTTC. Translation: CSATLPGGSYNEQFF.

This sequence joins TRBV6-6 and TRBJ1-2; possible D gene TRBD1, 6 bases. The germline V gene has CDR1 MNHNY and CDR2 SVGAGI (reference sequence). There are 14 residues in the CDR3. Trimming took off 8 bases at V and 7 bases at J, with 20 bases between the two ends. CDR3 nucleotides: TGTGCCAGCGAAGGGGACACATTCTGGGGTGGCTACACCTTC. Translated: CASEGDTFWGGYTF.

Details on this clonotype: This may be a read error, as it is one base from a much larger clone. This chain connects TRBV5-4 to TRBJ2-7, with 7 bases lining up with TRBD1. Germline V gene lookup returns CDR1 SGHNT and CDR2 YYREEE (reference sequence). The CDR3 runs 15 residues. The ends lost 4 bases at V and 5 bases at J; junction bases unmatched: 12. CDR3 sequence (DNA): TGTGCCAGCAGCCCACCGGGACAGATTCCCGACGAGCAGTACTTC. Encoded protein: CASSPPGQIPDEQYF.

The chain couples TRBV29-1 to TRBJ1-1, with TRBD1 identical over 7 bases. CDR3 length equals 13 residues. Looked up from germline, CDR1 is SQVTM and CDR2 is ANQGSEA. V lost 6 bases to trimming and J lost 3 bases; unmatched junction nucleotides: 7. The CDR3 nucleotides are TGCAGCGTGGAACAGGGGAGCCACACTGAAGCTTTCTTT. This translates into CSVEQGSHTEAFF.

This chain joins TRBV12-3 or TRBV12-4 and TRBJ2-7; 10 nucleotides align to TRBD2. The DNA end is a closer match to TRBJ2-5, so the J assignment may be wrong. CDR3 size: 16 residues. The CDR3 loop reads CASSQTLLAGRETQYF. Written as DNA, the CDR3 is TGTGCCAGCAGCCAGACCCTACTAGCGGGAAGGGAGACCCAGTACTTC.

This chain connects TRBV7-8 to TRBJ2-7, with 8 bases lining up with TRBD1. V trimming: 5 bases; J trimming: 2 bases; junction bases outside the gene matches: 5. Germline CDR1 and CDR2: SGHVS and FQNEAQ. The CDR3 is 14 residues long. As DNA, the CDR3 is TGTGCCAGCAGCACCCAGGGGGCCCCCTACGAGCAGTACTTC. Amino acids: CASSTQGAPYEQYF.

A note on this clonotype: Likely a read error: the CDR3 ends without its conserved phenylalanine or tryptophan. The V call is TRBV4-2, the J call TRBJ1-6; D remains ambiguous. This CDR3 has 17 residues. Germline V gene sequence: CDR1 LGHNA, CDR2 YNFKEQ. V shed 0 bases and J shed 9 bases, with 18 bases lying between them. In DNA, the CDR3 is TGTGCCAGCAGCCAAGATGCAGCTTACCCTAAACGTTCACCCCTCCACGTT. Translating gives CASSQDAAYPKRSPLHV.

V gene TRBV6-1 combines with J gene TRBJ2-3; D could derive from TRBD1 or TRBD2 (6 bases each). V lost 9 bases, J lost 3 bases, and 16 bases lay in between. Germline CDR1 and CDR2: MNHNS and SASEGT. The CDR3 is made up of 14 amino acids. The CDR3 DNA sequence: TGTGCCAGTAGGACAGTCGGAGGGACAGATACGCAGTATTTT. This sequence encodes CASRTVGGTDTQYF.

The sample holds a few counts of this clonotype. The chain has TRBV9 and TRBJ1-4, with TRBD1 as a possible D gene (5 bases). The CDR3 runs to 17 residues. V lost 0 bases, J lost 5 bases, and 17 bases lay in between. CDR1 SGDLS and CDR2 YYNGEE come from the germline V gene. The DNA of the CDR3 is TGTGCCAGCAGCGTAGGGGCAGGAGGGACGGTGAATGAAAAACTGTTTTTT. Its protein product is CASSVGAGGTVNEKLFF.

This clonotype has more than one count but fewer than ten. The V gene is TRBV6-1, the J gene TRBJ2-7; D may be TRBD2 (5 bases). The CDR3 runs 14 residues. The V gene's germline CDR1 is MNHNS and CDR2 SASEGT. V lost 4 bases, J lost 3 bases, and 13 bases lay in between. The CDR3, as DNA: TGTGCCAGCAGTGGTTTAGGAGGCGGCTACGAGCAGTACTTC. This sequence encodes CASSGLGGGYEQYF.

This chain links TRBV7-9 with TRBJ2-3; D gene ambiguous. V was clipped by 1 base and J by 6 bases, with 8 bases between them. The CDR3 contains 13 residues. The germline V gene encodes CDR1 SEHNR and CDR2 FQNEAQ (reference sequence). CDR3 sequence (DNA): TGTGCCAGCAGCTTAGGGCGGTGGGATACGCAGTATTTT. It encodes CASSLGRWDTQYF. The whole variable domain, remainder taken from reference TRBV7-9 and TRBJ2-3, is DTGVSQNPRHKITKRGQNVTFRCDPISEHNRLYWYRQTLGQGPEFLTYFQNEAQLEKSRLLSDRFSAERPKGSFSTLEIQRTEQGDSAMYLCASSLGRWDTQYFGPGTRLTVL.

V and J are TRBV20-1 and TRBJ2-3, with 16 bases aligning to TRBD2. The CDR3 loop spans 18 amino acids. Per the germline V gene, CDR1 is DFQATT and CDR2 is SNEGSKA (reference sequence). Unmatched junction bases numbered 12, after V lost 7 bases and J lost 2 bases. The CDR3 region has the DNA TGCAGTGGCGTACCGGGACTAGCGGGGGGGCGATACACAGATACGCAGTATTTT. This translates into CSGVPGLAGGRYTDTQYF.

This clonotype was counted only a few times. The chain has TRBV10-3 and TRBJ2-3; TRBD1 matches at 7 bases. V shed 5 bases, J shed 2 bases, and the junction held 7 bases outside the gene matches. Germline values: CDR1 ENHRY, CDR2 SYGVKD. CDR3 length equals 15 residues. CDR3 bases: TGTGCCATCAGTCCCGACAGGGATGTCACAGATACGCAGTATTTT. This codes for CAISPDRDVTDTQYF.

The chain couples TRBV6-2 or TRBV6-3 to TRBJ2-5; 12 nucleotides align to TRBD2. This CDR3 comprises 14 residues. Germline V CDR1 and CDR2: MNHEY, SVGEGT. V dropped 7 bases and J dropped 4; count of bases not matched to a gene: 4. The CDR3 spells CASKKGLAGETQYF. The CDR3, as DNA: TGTGCCAGCAAGAAGGGACTAGCGGGAGAGACCCAGTACTTC.